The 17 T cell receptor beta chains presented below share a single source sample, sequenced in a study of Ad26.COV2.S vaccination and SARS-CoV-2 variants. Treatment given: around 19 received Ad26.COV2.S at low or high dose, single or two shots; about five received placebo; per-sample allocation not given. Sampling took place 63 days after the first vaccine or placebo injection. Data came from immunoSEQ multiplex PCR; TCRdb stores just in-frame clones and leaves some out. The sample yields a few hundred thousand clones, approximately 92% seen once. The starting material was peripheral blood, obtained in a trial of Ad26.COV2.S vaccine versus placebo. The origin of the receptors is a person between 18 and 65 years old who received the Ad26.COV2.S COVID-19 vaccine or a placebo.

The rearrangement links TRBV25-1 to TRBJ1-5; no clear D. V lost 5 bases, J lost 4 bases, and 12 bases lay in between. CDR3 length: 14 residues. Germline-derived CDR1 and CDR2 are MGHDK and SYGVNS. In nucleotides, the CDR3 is TGTGCCAGCAGTCCACGCGGAGGGAATCAGCCCCAGCATTTT. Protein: CASSPRGGNQPQHF. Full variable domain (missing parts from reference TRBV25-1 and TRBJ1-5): EADIYQTPRYLVIGTGKKITLECSQTMGHDKMYWYQQDPGMELHLIHYSYGVNSTEKGDLSSESTVSRIRTEHFPLTLESARPSHTSQYLCASSPRGGNQPQHFGDGTRLSIL.

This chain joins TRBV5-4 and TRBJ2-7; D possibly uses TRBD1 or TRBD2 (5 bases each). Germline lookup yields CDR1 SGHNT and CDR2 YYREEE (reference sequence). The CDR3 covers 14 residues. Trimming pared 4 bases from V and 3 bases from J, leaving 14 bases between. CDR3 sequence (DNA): TGTGCCAGCAGCCGCACCGGGACCAACTACGAGCAGTACTTC. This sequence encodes CASSRTGTNYEQYF.

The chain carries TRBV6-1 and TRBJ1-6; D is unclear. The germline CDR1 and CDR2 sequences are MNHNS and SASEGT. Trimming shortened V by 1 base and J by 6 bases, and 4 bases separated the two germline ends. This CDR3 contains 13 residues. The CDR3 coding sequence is TGTGCCAGCAGTGAAGGGGGTAATTCACCCCTCCACTTT. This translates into CASSEGGNSPLHF.

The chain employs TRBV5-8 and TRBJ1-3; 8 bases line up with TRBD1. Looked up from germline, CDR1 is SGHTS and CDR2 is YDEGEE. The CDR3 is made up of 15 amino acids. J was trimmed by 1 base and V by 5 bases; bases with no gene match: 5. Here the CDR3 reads CASRNQGASGNTIYF. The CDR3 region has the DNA TGTGCCAGCAGAAATCAGGGGGCTTCTGGAAACACCATATATTTT. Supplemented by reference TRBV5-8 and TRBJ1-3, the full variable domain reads EAGVTQSPTHLIKTRGQQATLRCSPISGHTSVYWYQQALGLGLQFLLWYDEGEERNRGNFPPRFSGRQFPNYSSELNVNALELEDSALYLCASRNQGASGNTIYFGEGSWLTVV.

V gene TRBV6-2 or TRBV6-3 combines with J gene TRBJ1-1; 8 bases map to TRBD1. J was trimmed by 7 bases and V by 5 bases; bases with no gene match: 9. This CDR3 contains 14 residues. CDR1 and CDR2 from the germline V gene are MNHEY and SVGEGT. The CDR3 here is CASSIGLDRVEAFF. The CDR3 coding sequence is TGTGCCAGCAGTATAGGCCTGGACAGGGTTGAAGCTTTCTTT.

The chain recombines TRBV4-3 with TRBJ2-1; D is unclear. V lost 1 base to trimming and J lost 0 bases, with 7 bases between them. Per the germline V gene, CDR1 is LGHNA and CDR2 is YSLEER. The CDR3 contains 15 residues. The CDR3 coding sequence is TGCGCCAGCAGCCAAGGACCGGGCTCCTACAATGAGCAGTTCTTC. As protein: CASSQGPGSYNEQFF.

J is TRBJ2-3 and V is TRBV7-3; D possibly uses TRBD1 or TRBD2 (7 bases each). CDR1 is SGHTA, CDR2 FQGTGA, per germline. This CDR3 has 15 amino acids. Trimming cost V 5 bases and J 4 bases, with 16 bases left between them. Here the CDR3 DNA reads TGTGCCAGCAGCCCAGGGGGGGAGGCCGCAGATACGCAGTATTTT. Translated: CASSPGGEAADTQYF.

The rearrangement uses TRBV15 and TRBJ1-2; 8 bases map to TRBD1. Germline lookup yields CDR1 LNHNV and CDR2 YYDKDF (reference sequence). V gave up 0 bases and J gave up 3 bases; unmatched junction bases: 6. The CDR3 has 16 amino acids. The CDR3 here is CATSREQGDFDYGYTF. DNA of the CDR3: TGTGCCACCAGCAGAGAACAGGGGGATTTTGACTATGGCTACACCTTC. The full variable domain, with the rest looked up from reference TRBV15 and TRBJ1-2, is DAMVIQNPRYQVTQFGKPVTLSCSQTLNHNVMYWYQQKSSQAPKLLFHYYDKDFNNEADTPDNFQSRRPNTSFCFLDIRSPGLGDTAMYLCATSREQGDFDYGYTFGSGTRLTVV.

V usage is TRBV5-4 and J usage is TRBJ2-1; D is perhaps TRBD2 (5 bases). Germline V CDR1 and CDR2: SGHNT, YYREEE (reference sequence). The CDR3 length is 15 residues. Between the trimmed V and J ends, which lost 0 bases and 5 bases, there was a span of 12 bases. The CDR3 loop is CASSLGGSIHNEQFF. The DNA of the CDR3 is TGTGCCAGCAGCTTGGGAGGGAGCATTCACAATGAGCAGTTCTTC. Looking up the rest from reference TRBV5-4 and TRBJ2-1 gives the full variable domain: ETGVTQSPTHLIKTRGQQVTLRCSSQSGHNTVSWYQQALGQGPQFIFQYYREEENGRGNFPPRFSGLQFPNYSSELNVNALELDDSALYLCASSLGGSIHNEQFFGPGTRLTVL.

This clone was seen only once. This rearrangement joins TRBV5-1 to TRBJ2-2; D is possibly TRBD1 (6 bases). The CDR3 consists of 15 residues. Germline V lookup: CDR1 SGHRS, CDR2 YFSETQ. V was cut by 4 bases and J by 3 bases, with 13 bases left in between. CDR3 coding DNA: TGCGCCAGCAGCGGGGGCCTAAGCTACACCGGGGAGCTGTTTTTT. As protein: CASSGGLSYTGELFF. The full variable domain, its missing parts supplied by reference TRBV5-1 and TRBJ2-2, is KAGVTQTPRYLIKTRGQQVTLSCSPISGHRSVSWYQQTPGQGLQFLFEYFSETQRNKGNFPGRFSGRQFSNSRSEMNVSTLELGDSALYLCASSGGLSYTGELFFGEGSRLTVL.

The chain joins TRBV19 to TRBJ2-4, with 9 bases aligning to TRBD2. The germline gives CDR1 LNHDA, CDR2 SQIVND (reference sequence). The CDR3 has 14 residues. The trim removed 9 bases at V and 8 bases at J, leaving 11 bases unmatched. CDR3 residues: CASSRGRAFDIQYF. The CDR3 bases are TGTGCCAGCTCCCGCGGGAGGGCCTTCGACATTCAGTACTTC. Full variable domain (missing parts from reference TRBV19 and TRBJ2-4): DGGITQSPKYLFRKEGQNVTLSCEQNLNHDAMYWYRQDPGQGLRLIYYSQIVNDFQKGDIAEGYSVSREKKESFPLTVTSAQKNPTAFYLCASSRGRAFDIQYFGAGTRLSVL.

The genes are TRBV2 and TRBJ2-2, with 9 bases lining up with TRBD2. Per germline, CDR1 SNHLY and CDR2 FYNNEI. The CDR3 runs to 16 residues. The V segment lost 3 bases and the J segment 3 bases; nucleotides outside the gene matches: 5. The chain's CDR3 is CASSEVVAGDTGELFF. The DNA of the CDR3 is TGTGCCAGCAGTGAGGTAGTAGCGGGAGACACCGGGGAGCTGTTTTTT.

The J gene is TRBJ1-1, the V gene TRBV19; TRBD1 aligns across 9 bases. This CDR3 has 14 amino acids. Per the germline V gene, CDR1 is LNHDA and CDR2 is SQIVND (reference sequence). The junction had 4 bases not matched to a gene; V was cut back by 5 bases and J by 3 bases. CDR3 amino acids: CASSLGQGDTEAFF. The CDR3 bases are TGTGCCAGTAGTCTGGGACAGGGTGACACTGAAGCTTTCTTT.

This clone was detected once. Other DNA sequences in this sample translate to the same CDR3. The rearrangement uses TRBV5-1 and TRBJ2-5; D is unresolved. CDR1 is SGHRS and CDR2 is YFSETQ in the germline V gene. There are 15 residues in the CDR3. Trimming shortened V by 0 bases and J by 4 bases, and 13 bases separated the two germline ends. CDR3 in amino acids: CASSLGARGGETQYF. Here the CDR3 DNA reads TGCGCCAGCAGCTTGGGGGCCCGAGGTGGAGAGACCCAGTACTTC.

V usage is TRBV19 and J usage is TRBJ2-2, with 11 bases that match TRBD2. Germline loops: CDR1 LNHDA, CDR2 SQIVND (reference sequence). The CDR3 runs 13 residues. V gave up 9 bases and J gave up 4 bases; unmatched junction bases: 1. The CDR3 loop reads CARGLAATGELFF. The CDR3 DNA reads TGTGCCAGGGGACTAGCGGCCACCGGGGAGCTGTTTTTT.

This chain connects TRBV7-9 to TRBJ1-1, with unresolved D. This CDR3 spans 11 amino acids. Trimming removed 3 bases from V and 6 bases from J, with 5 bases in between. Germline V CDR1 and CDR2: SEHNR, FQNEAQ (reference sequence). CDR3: CASSFLAEAFF. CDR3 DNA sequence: TGTGCCAGCAGCTTCCTTGCTGAAGCTTTCTTT.

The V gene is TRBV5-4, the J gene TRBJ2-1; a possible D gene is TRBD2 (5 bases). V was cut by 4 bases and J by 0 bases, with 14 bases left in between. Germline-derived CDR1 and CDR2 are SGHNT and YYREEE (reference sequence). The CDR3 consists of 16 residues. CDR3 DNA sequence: TGTGCCAGCAGCCCGGACTTATATAACTCCTACAATGAGCAGTTCTTC. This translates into CASSPDLYNSYNEQFF.